Listed here are 10 T cell receptor beta chains from one sample, sequenced in a study of cytomegalovirus exposure and HLA in healthy donors. PCR amplification relied on 60 Vbeta primers (plus 13 Jbeta primers). Measured with immunoSEQ multiplex PCR; TCRdb has only the in-frame clones, and not every one. The table includes roughly 99,000 clones, approximately 74% detected once. Sequencing used PBMCs. All receptors come from a male donor in good health and CMV-seronegative.

The chain joins TRBV5-8 to TRBJ2-5, with 13 bases identical to TRBD2. Germline V gene data show CDR1 as SGHTS and CDR2 as YDEGEE. V lost 2 bases and J lost 3; bases outside the gene matches: 10. The CDR3 is 18 amino acids. The DNA of the CDR3 is TGTGCCAGCAGCTTAGGACTAGCGGGAGCATTTCTTAAAGAGACCCAGTACTTC. This encodes CASSLGLAGAFLKETQYF. Together with reference TRBV5-8 and TRBJ2-5, the CDR3 gives the full variable domain: EAGVTQSPTHLIKTRGQQATLRCSPISGHTSVYWYQQALGLGLQFLLWYDEGEERNRGNFPPRFSGRQFPNYSSELNVNALELEDSALYLCASSLGLAGAFLKETQYFGPGTRLLVL.

The chain recombines TRBV11-2 with TRBJ2-2, with D hard to call. This CDR3 contains 13 residues. From germline, CDR1 is SGHAT and CDR2 FQNNGV. Trimming took off 7 bases at V and 4 bases at J, with 10 bases between the two ends. DNA of the CDR3: TGTGCCAGCACCCCGGTTCGCACCGGGGAGCTGTTTTTT. Its protein product is CASTPVRTGELFF.

The CDR3: CASSKARTSVYEQYF. The CDR3 DNA sequence: TGTGCCAGCAGCAAAGCCCGGACTAGTGTTTACGAGCAGTACTTC. The gene calls are TRBV21-1 and TRBJ2-7; the table assigns TRBD2, which was not confirmed against the DNA. TRBV21-1 is a documented pseudogene. The CDR3 is 15 amino acids.

The gene calls are TRBV7-2 and TRBJ2-5, with 9 bases identical to TRBD1. The J segment lost 0 bases and the V segment lost 1 base, leaving 3 bases of the junction unmatched. The CDR3 is made up of 16 amino acids. Per the germline V gene, CDR1 is SGHTA and CDR2 is FQGNSA. CDR3 sequence reads: CASSLGDRVYQETQYF. In DNA, the CDR3 is TGTGCCAGCAGCTTAGGGGACAGGGTGTACCAAGAGACCCAGTACTTC.

This chain uses TRBV30 with TRBJ2-5; 10 nucleotides agree with TRBD1. This CDR3 has 16 amino acids. Germline V lookup: CDR1 GTSNPN, CDR2 SVGIG (reference sequence). After removal of 3 bases from V and 4 bases from J, the junction contained 11 bases not matched to a gene. CDR3 residues: CAWRQSDRGEVETQYF. As DNA, the CDR3 is TGTGCCTGGAGACAGTCGGACAGGGGGGAGGTAGAGACCCAGTACTTC.

This sequence joins TRBV14 and TRBJ2-5; 9 bases align to TRBD2. V was pared by 4 bases and J by 0 bases, with 6 bases of the junction left unmatched. The CDR3 consists of 16 residues. Germline CDR1 reads SGHDN; CDR2 reads FVKESK. The CDR3 loop reads CASSLRTSEYQETQYF. The DNA for the CDR3 is TGTGCCAGCAGCCTCCGGACTAGCGAGTACCAAGAGACCCAGTACTTC.

The gene calls are TRBV27 and TRBJ2-5; 9 bases fit TRBD1. Looked up from germline, CDR1 is MNHEY and CDR2 is SMNVEV (reference sequence). The CDR3 contains 15 residues. V was pared by 5 bases and J by 2 bases, with 6 bases of the junction left unmatched. The CDR3 nucleotides read TGTGCCAGCAGTCAAACCGGGACAGGGCAAGAGACCCAGTACTTC. It codes for CASSQTGTGQETQYF.

CDR3 loop: CASSLLAGGRDRQFF. CDR3 DNA: TGTGCCAGCAGTCTACTAGCGGGAGGTCGGGATAGGCAGTTCTTC. The chain has TRBV28 and TRBJ2-1, with 12 positions matching TRBD2. The CDR3 runs to 15 residues. Germline V lookup: CDR1 MDHEN, CDR2 SYDVKM. V lost 5 bases to trimming and J lost 12 bases; unmatched junction nucleotides: 11. Using reference TRBV28 and TRBJ2-1 for the parts outside the CDR3, the full variable domain is DVKVTQSSRYLVKRTGEKVFLECVQDMDHENMFWYRQDPGLGLRLIYFSYDVKMKEKGDIPEGYSVSREKKERFSLILESASTNQTSMYLCASSLLAGGRDRQFFGPGTRLTVL.

This clone was detected only once. V gene TRBV27 combines with J gene TRBJ1-1; a possible D gene is TRBD1 (6 bases). V lost 3 bases and J 5 bases, leaving 16 bases between the germline ends. CDR1 and CDR2 (germline): MNHEY, SMNVEV (reference sequence). The CDR3 consists of 15 residues. The CDR3 nucleotides read TGTGCCAGCAGTTTTAAACAGGGAGGGGGAACTGAAGCTTTCTTT. Translating it yields CASSFKQGGGTEAFF.

The chain has TRBV5-6 and TRBJ2-7; 7 bases line up with TRBD1. CDR1 SGHDT and CDR2 YYEEEE come from the germline V gene. With V trimmed by 4 bases and J by 0 bases, 7 bases remained unmatched. The CDR3 runs 15 residues. CDR3 amino acids: CASSRQGSSSYEQYF. CDR3 nucleotide sequence: TGTGCCAGCAGCAGACAGGGTTCATCCTCCTACGAGCAGTACTTC.